This T cell receptor (beta chain) was found in a study of blood T cell repertoires in COVID-19. With 6 bases removed from V and 0 bases from J, the gap between germline ends came to 11 bases. This CDR3 region has 15 residues. Per germline, CDR1 SNHLY and CDR2 FYNNEI. Using immunoSEQ multiplex PCR, the repertoire was profiled, and TCRdb retains in-frame clones only, with some absent. The data contain hundreds of thousands of clones, about 85% of them singletons. The receptor was isolated from a woman in her sixties who had recovered from COVID-19. The chain uses TRBV2 and TRBJ1-4; no reliable D call. Sequences were obtained from PBMCs or T cells enriched from blood (not recorded which). CDR3 coding DNA: TGTGCCAGCAGGCAACAGCCTGCAACTAATGAAAAACTGTTTTTT. It encodes CASRQQPATNEKLFF. Looking up the rest from reference TRBV2 and TRBJ1-4 gives the full variable domain: EPEVTQTPSHQVTQMGQEVILRCVPISNHLYFYWYRQILGQKVEFLVSFYNNEISEKSEIFDDQFSVERPDGSNFTLKIRSTKLEDSAMYFCASRQQPATNEKLFFGSGTQLSVL.